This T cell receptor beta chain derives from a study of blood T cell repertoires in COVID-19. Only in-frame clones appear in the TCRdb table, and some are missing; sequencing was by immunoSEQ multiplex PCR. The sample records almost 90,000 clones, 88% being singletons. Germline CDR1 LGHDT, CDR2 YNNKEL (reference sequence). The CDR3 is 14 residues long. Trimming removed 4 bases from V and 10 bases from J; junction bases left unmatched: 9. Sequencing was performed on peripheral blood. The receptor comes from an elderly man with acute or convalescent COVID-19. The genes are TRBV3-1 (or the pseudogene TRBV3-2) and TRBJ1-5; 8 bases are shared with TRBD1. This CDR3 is CASSPKAGGSPQHF. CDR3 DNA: TGTGCCAGCAGCCCAAAGGCAGGGGGCAGCCCCCAGCATTTT.